This TCR beta chain emerged from a study of T cell clusters in autoimmune cytopenias. TRB was amplified from about 260 ng of peripheral blood genomic DNA per sample. TRB rearrangements were amplified by touch-down multiplex PCR with mixed TRB-A/B primers. Using the multiplex PCR reads, TCRdb records one entry per CDR3 protein without DNA. Here the sample table reports some 6,200 distinct CDR3 sequences. The germline gives CDR1 LNHDA, CDR2 SQIVND (reference sequence). The CDR3 is 13 residues long. Study conclusions and caveats: Physiological T cell clusters of healthy donors were apparently absent in primary autoimmune cytopenia patients. Healthy donors had about 3-fold more exclusive TRB clusters than active autoimmune hepatitis patients.

This clonotype counts as medium-sized (0.01 to 0.1%) by frequency. Its antigen is as yet unknown. The sample was also reused in another study, on T cell repertoires in aging, cancer and after chemotherapy. This second report adds: Median generation probability rose over the chemotherapy interval in each cancer cohort, suggesting rebound thymic output.

The material sequenced was peripheral blood. The receptor was derived from a human donor in good health. V is TRBV19 and J is TRBJ1-4. The CDR3 region is CASSLRFQEKLFF.